This T cell receptor beta chain is from a study of blood T cells in healthy people across ages. This clonotype has just a few counts. The study isolated at least 6.5 million PBMCs from each sample. The CDR3 runs 13 residues. Deletions cut 2 bases from V and 8 bases from J, with 9 bases between. Germline assignment: CDR1 MGHRA and CDR2 YSYEKL. Alongside a J-beta primer mix, a sample-barcoded 5' primer served in a second PCR lasting about 6 to 11 cycles. One entry per CDR3 protein, called by TCRdb with MiXCR from the 5' RACE reads. Of 800,000 to 1,300,000 distinct CDR3 sequences listed, approximately 25% were seen once; the top ten hold about 0.8%. The sample was also linked to a second study, of T cells of mothers and their children. That work contributes: Mother-child pairs who were related displayed a slightly higher overlap than unrelated pairs, a difference that was non-significant.

This TCR came from a girl aged 2 to 9 in good health. The sequenced material came from blood. The V call is TRBV4-1, the J call TRBJ2-2; D gene unclear. In nucleotides, the CDR3 is TGCGCCAGCAGCCAAAATAATCAGGGGGAGCTGTTTTTT. Its translation is CASSQNNQGELFF.